The rows below give T cell receptor beta chains drawn from one sample of a study of identical twins. Each CDR3 protein is one row after TCRdb ran MiXCR on the 5' RACE reads. This sample has approximately 700,000 distinct CDR3 sequences, with around 6% found just once. Sequenced sample: naive T cells sorted from blood. These receptors were taken from a man aged 18 to 29 in good health. The CDR3 runs from the conserved cysteine through the conserved F or W. A D gene is named only where the DNA matches it firmly. Only part of the rows carry a size: once, few, many, or a class if the clone is expanded.

v_gene,abundance,j_gene,d_gene,CDR3aa,CDR3nt
TRBV7-9,many,TRBJ1-2,.,CASSLALREKNGYTF,TGTGCCAGCAGCTTAGCCCTACGAGAAAAGAATGGCTACACCTTC
TRBV4-1,.,TRBJ2-2,TRBD2,CASSQDQYLRIAGGPDTGELFF,TGCGCCAGCAGCCAAGATCAGTATTTAAGAATAGCGGGAGGGCCCGACACCGGGGAGCTGTTTTTT
TRBV7-2,many,TRBJ2-7,TRBD2,CASSQNPAGKKIYEQYF,TGTGCCAGCAGCCAAAACCCAGCGGGGAAAAAGATCTACGAGCAGTACTTC
TRBV28,many,TRBJ2-5,.,CASTGLVRETQYF,TGTGCCAGCACGGGGCTAGTTCGAGAGACCCAGTACTTC
TRBV7-6,.,TRBJ2-1,TRBD2,CASSLTSSGRAYNEQFF,TGTGCCAGCAGCTTAACCTCTAGCGGGAGAGCATACAATGAGCAGTTCTTC
TRBV29-1,many,TRBJ1-1,.,CSAPMNTEAFF,TGCAGCGCTCCTATGAACACTGAAGCTTTCTTT
TRBV28,few,TRBJ2-1,.,CASSLLGGQAYNEQFF,TGTGCCAGCAGTTTATTGGGAGGCCAAGCCTACAATGAGCAGTTCTTC
TRBV3-1,.,TRBJ2-7,TRBD2,CASSPTSGDLEQYF,TGTGCCAGCAGCCCGACTAGCGGAGATCTCGAGCAGTACTTC
TRBV4-1,many,TRBJ2-3,.,CASSQGEGHDTQYF,TGCGCCAGCAGCCAAGGCGAGGGGCACGATACGCAGTATTTT
TRBV7-2,few,TRBJ1-6,TRBD1,CASTPTGDLPNNSPLHF,TGTGCCAGCACCCCGACAGGGGACCTCCCGAATAATTCACCCCTCCACTTT
TRBV5-1,many,TRBJ2-5,.,CASSLASQETQYF,TGTGCCAGCAGTTTAGCCAGTCAAGAGACCCAGTACTTC
TRBV5-8,.,TRBJ2-3,.,CASSWPGQRTDTQYF,TGTGCCAGCAGCTGGCCAGGACAGCGGACAGATACGCAGTATTTT
TRBV6-6,few,TRBJ2-1,TRBD1,CASSPDRVREQFF,TGTGCCAGCAGTCCGGACAGGGTGCGTGAGCAGTTCTTC
TRBV18,few,TRBJ2-1,TRBD2,CASPPLDPRGSGHEQFF,TGTGCCAGCCCACCCCTTGACCCGCGGGGGTCTGGGCATGAGCAGTTCTTC
TRBV6-5,many,TRBJ2-1,.,CASSGGWYEQFF,TGTGCCAGCAGCGGGGGTTGGTATGAGCAGTTCTTC
TRBV7-2,few,TRBJ2-4,TRBD1,CATLADRVTKNIQYF,TGTGCCACCTTGGCGGACAGGGTGACCAAAAACATTCAGTACTTC
TRBV6-5,.,TRBJ2-1,.,CASSYGTPGDNEQFF,TGTGCCAGCAGTTACGGAACGCCCGGGGACAATGAGCAGTTCTTC
TRBV28,.,TRBJ1-2,.,CASSPMTDGYTF,TGTGCCAGCAGTCCGATGACAGATGGCTACACCTTC
TRBV29-1,few,TRBJ2-7,.,CSVGGSLGGYEQYF,TGCAGCGTTGGTGGGTCATTGGGTGGCTACGAGCAGTACTTC
TRBV20-1,many,TRBJ2-5,TRBD2,CSASRFTGLASQETQYF,TGCAGTGCTAGTAGATTCACGGGACTAGCGAGTCAAGAGACCCAGTACTTC
TRBV27,.,TRBJ2-4,.,CASRDDLNIQYF,TGTGCCAGCAGAGACGATTTAAACATTCAGTACTTC
TRBV29-1,many,TRBJ1-1,.,CSVAKVTEAFF,TGCAGCGTTGCGAAGGTCACTGAAGCTTTCTTT
TRBV9,many,TRBJ1-2,.,CASDPSGGGYGYTF,TGTGCCAGCGATCCTAGTGGTGGTGGCTATGGCTACACCTTC
TRBV4-2,many,TRBJ2-1,.,CASSQPHSDEQFF,TGTGCCAGCAGCCAGCCGCACTCAGATGAGCAGTTCTTC
TRBV6-2/TRBV6-3,.,TRBJ1-1,.,CASSHYLTGSATEAFF,TGTGCCAGCAGTCACTATCTAACCGGGTCCGCCACTGAAGCTTTCTTT
TRBV7-2,few,TRBJ2-7,.,CASSSLGASSYEQYF,TGTGCCAGCAGCTCGTTGGGAGCGAGCTCCTACGAGCAGTACTTC
TRBV3-1,.,TRBJ2-5,TRBD2,CASSQVLAGGQETQYF,TGTGCCAGCAGCCAAGTCCTAGCGGGCGGCCAAGAGACCCAGTACTTC
TRBV12-3/TRBV12-4,few,TRBJ1-5,TRBD1,CASQDRGDQPQHF,TGTGCCAGCCAGGACAGGGGCGATCAGCCCCAGCATTTT